A single sample is the source of the 28 T cell receptor beta chains below, sequenced in a study of T cells in Graves' hyperthyroidism and ophthalmopathy. TCR beta CDR3 region amplification was performed from RNA transcripts. The HTBI primer set was used in a first-round RT-PCR of the TCR CDR3. Each CDR3 protein gets one entry after TCRdb re-called the multiplex PCR reads with MiXCR. The repertoire includes about 640,000 distinct CDR3 sequences, about 45% of them detected once, and under 8% sits in the top ten. Input material: peripheral blood or thyroid tissue (not recorded which). The receptors here all came from an adult man with Graves' disease, either hyperthyroidism or ophthalmopathy (not recorded which).

The rearrangement uses TRBV20-1 and TRBJ1-2; D might be TRBD1 (6 bases). Germline CDR1 DFQATT, CDR2 SNEGSKA (reference sequence). The ends were cut back, 0 bases at V and 0 bases at J, with 17 bases in the middle. The CDR3 loop spans 17 amino acids. For the CDR3, the DNA is TGCAGTGCTAGAGATTACGTACGACAGGCATCTAACTATGGCTACACCTTC. This codes for CSARDYVRQASNYGYTF.

This clonotype has a count of ten or more. The chain uses TRBV24-1 and TRBJ2-2; 12 nucleotides line up with TRBD2. Germline V gives CDR1 KGHDR, CDR2 SFDVKD. This CDR3 is built from 17 residues. The V segment lost 2 bases and the J segment 4 bases; nucleotides outside the gene matches: 4. CDR3 sequence: CATSDSSLAGGTGELFF. CDR3 sequence (DNA): TGTGCCACCAGTGATTCCTCACTAGCGGGAGGCACCGGGGAGCTGTTTTTT.

The rearrangement joins TRBV2 to TRBJ1-2, with a possible D match to TRBD1 (5 bases). Trimming took 8 bases from V and 6 from J, leaving 13 bases between them. Germline loops: CDR1 SNHLY, CDR2 FYNNEI. This CDR3 comprises 12 residues. The DNA for the CDR3 is TGTGCCAGCTTTCAGGGTACAGATGGCTACACCTTC. Amino acid sequence: CASFQGTDGYTF. Full variable domain (remainder filled in from reference TRBV2 and TRBJ1-2): EPEVTQTPSHQVTQMGQEVILRCVPISNHLYFYWYRQILGQKVEFLVSFYNNEISEKSEIFDDQFSVERPDGSNFTLKIRSTKLEDSAMYFCASFQGTDGYTFGSGTRLTVV.

This clonotype was seen ten or more times. The rearrangement joins TRBV19 to TRBJ2-7; D is perhaps TRBD1 (6 bases). Germline assignment: CDR1 LNHDA and CDR2 SQIVND (reference sequence). With 7 bases removed from V and 5 bases from J, the gap between germline ends came to 15 bases. This CDR3 contains 13 residues. The CDR3 region is CASTTGYGDEQYF. CDR3 bases: TGTGCCAGTACCACAGGGTACGGTGACGAGCAGTACTTC.

This clonotype was observed at least ten times. This chain joins TRBV5-1 and TRBJ1-6, with 11 bases fitting TRBD1. With V trimmed by 4 bases and J by 7 bases, 7 bases remained unmatched. CDR3 length: 16 residues. The germline gives CDR1 SGHRS, CDR2 YFSETQ. CDR3 sequence reads: CASSQDRGQENSPLHF. The CDR3 DNA follows: TGCGCCAGCAGCCAGGACAGGGGGCAAGAAAATTCACCCCTCCACTTT.

The chain links TRBV6-5 to TRBJ1-1; D ambiguous. Trimming took 0 bases from V and 3 from J, leaving 14 bases between them. Germline V gene lookup returns CDR1 MNHEY and CDR2 SVGAGI. The CDR3 loop spans 16 amino acids. The CDR3 spells CASSYSREPGDTEAFF. The CDR3 region has the DNA TGTGCCAGCAGTTACTCGAGGGAGCCTGGGGACACTGAAGCTTTCTTT.

This clonotype was seen only a few times. The V call is TRBV2, the J call TRBJ2-2; 7 bases fit TRBD2. The germline CDR1 and CDR2 sequences are SNHLY and FYNNEI. V gave up 8 bases and J gave up 5 bases; unmatched junction bases: 11. The CDR3 sequence is 15 residues long. The CDR3 DNA reads TGTGCCAGCCAAAAGGGGCGAGCGGGGACCGGGGAGCTGTTTTTT. The encoded protein is CASQKGRAGTGELFF. The whole variable domain, filled in from reference TRBV2 and TRBJ2-2, reads EPEVTQTPSHQVTQMGQEVILRCVPISNHLYFYWYRQILGQKVEFLVSFYNNEISEKSEIFDDQFSVERPDGSNFTLKIRSTKLEDSAMYFCASQKGRAGTGELFFGEGSRLTVL.

The genes are TRBV19 and TRBJ2-7, with 9 bases aligning to TRBD1. The ends lost 7 bases at V and 1 base at J; junction bases unmatched: 5. CDR1 and CDR2 from the germline V gene are LNHDA and SQIVND (reference sequence). CDR3 length: 14 residues. The DNA of the CDR3 is TGTGCCAGTACCGACAGGGGGGGATCCTACGAGCAGTACTTC. Protein product: CASTDRGGSYEQYF.

The chain uses TRBV7-2 and TRBJ1-4; 9 bases match TRBD1. J gave up 3 bases and V 5 bases, and 4 bases lay outside the gene matches. This CDR3 contains 15 residues. Germline V gives CDR1 SGHTA, CDR2 FQGNSA. The CDR3 sequence: CASSEQGAPNEKLFF. Here the CDR3 DNA reads TGTGCCAGCAGCGAACAGGGGGCCCCTAATGAAAAACTGTTTTTT.

The chain couples TRBV20-1 to TRBJ1-4; D gene ambiguous. This CDR3 is built from 14 residues. Germline CDR1 DFQATT, CDR2 SNEGSKA (reference sequence). The V end was cut by 0 bases, the J end by 12 bases, with 17 bases between. The CDR3, as DNA: TGCAGTGCTAGAGAACGGTCGGCAACCGGAGAACTGTTTTTT. It is translated as CSARERSATGELFF.

This clonotype was picked up many times. The chain joins TRBV7-9 to TRBJ1-2; D ambiguous. Looked up from germline, CDR1 is SEHNR and CDR2 is FQNEAQ (reference sequence). With 5 bases removed from V and 8 bases from J, the gap between germline ends came to 12 bases. The CDR3 covers 12 residues. The CDR3 DNA follows: TGTGCCAGCAGCCACGACCCTGGGGGCTACACCTTC. It is translated as CASSHDPGGYTF.

The chain's CDR3 is CASLEDGANVLTF. The CDR3 DNA reads TGTGCCAGCCTGGAAGACGGGGCCAACGTCCTGACTTTC. The chain employs TRBV2 and TRBJ2-6; D remains unclear. This CDR3 comprises 13 residues. The V and J ends lost 8 bases and 4 bases respectively, with 9 bases between them. CDR1 and CDR2 from the germline V gene are SNHLY and FYNNEI.

This clonotype was picked up many times. The chain joins TRBV5-6 to TRBJ2-5; a possible D gene is TRBD2 (5 bases). V dropped 2 bases and J dropped 5 bases, with 13 bases sitting between them. The V gene's germline CDR1 is SGHDT and CDR2 YYEEEE. The CDR3 spans 14 residues. CDR3 bases: TGTGCCAGCAGCTTAATTGGTAGCGCTGAGACCCAGTACTTC. Protein product: CASSLIGSAETQYF.

The table lists this clonotype with a few counts. The chain uses TRBV12-3 or TRBV12-4 and TRBJ1-2; tentative D call: TRBD1 (6 bases). The length of the CDR3 is 15 residues. V lost 8 bases, J lost 0 bases, and 16 bases lay in between. CDR3 sequence: CASSPQGQANYGYTF. The CDR3 nucleotides are TGTGCCAGCTCACCACAGGGACAAGCTAACTATGGCTACACCTTC.

This clonotype has at least ten counts. The gene calls are TRBV25-1 and TRBJ1-6; a possible D gene is TRBD1 (5 bases). With 6 bases removed from V and 12 bases from J, the gap between germline ends came to 18 bases. Germline CDR1 is MGHDK and CDR2 is SYGVNS. The CDR3 is 14 amino acids. This CDR3 is CASSTGPDSKPLHF. The CDR3 nucleotides are TGTGCCAGCAGCACCGGACCCGACAGCAAACCCCTCCACTTT.

This sequence joins TRBV19 and TRBJ1-1, with D tentatively TRBD1 (6 bases). Germline V gene data show CDR1 as LNHDA and CDR2 as SQIVND (reference sequence). V lost 5 bases and J lost 3, with 16 bases in between. The CDR3 is made up of 15 amino acids. CDR3 coding DNA: TGTGCCAGTAGTTCAGGGGAGATTAGCGACACTGAAGCTTTCTTT. Residues: CASSSGEISDTEAFF.

This chain uses TRBV7-2 with TRBJ1-4; D remains ambiguous. CDR3 length equals 11 residues. Per germline, CDR1 SGHTA and CDR2 FQGNSA. V was clipped by 1 base and J by 13 bases, with 7 bases between them. CDR3 nucleotide sequence: TGTGCCAGCAGCTTAGGACCGGGACTGTTTTTT. It is translated as CASSLGPGLFF.

The chain is built from TRBV2 and TRBJ1-5, with D possibly matching TRBD1 (5 bases). CDR1 and CDR2 (germline): SNHLY, FYNNEI. CDR3 length: 14 amino acids. V was clipped by 5 bases and J by 7 bases, with 15 bases between them. CDR3 residues: CASSLIGGPQPQHF. The CDR3 nucleotides read TGTGCCAGCAGTCTAATCGGGGGACCCCAGCCCCAGCATTTT.

The chain carries TRBV7-2 and TRBJ1-6; D may be TRBD1 (5 bases). V lost 5 bases and J lost 7, with 18 bases in between. CDR1 and CDR2 from the germline V gene are SGHTA and FQGNSA. This CDR3 spans 16 amino acids. In nucleotides, the CDR3 is TGTGCCAGCAGCCCGAAGAACGGGGGATTGAATTCACCCCTCCACTTT. This codes for CASSPKNGGLNSPLHF.

This clonotype was seen a handful of times. The rearrangement links TRBV11-2 to TRBJ1-1; maybe TRBD1 (5 bases). Trimming left V 6 bases short and J 2 bases short, with 16 bases between. Germline V CDR1 and CDR2: SGHAT, FQNNGV. The CDR3 runs to 15 residues. CDR3 protein: CASSPSLGVNTEAFF. In DNA, the CDR3 is TGTGCCAGCAGTCCCTCGCTGGGGGTAAACACTGAAGCTTTCTTT. Full variable domain (rest looked up from reference TRBV11-2 and TRBJ1-1): EAGVAQSPRYKIIEKRQSVAFWCNPISGHATLYWYQQILGQGPKLLIQFQNNGVVDDSQLPKDRFSAERLKGVDSTLKIQPAKLEDSAVYLCASSPSLGVNTEAFFGQGTRLTVV.

The V call is TRBV7-2, the J call TRBJ1-4, with D maybe TRBD1 (6 bases). Looked up from germline, CDR1 is SGHTA and CDR2 is FQGNSA. The CDR3 consists of 13 residues. Trimming shortened V by 7 bases and J by 5 bases, and 11 bases separated the two germline ends. DNA of the CDR3: TGTGCCAGCACGTCCGACAGGAATGAAAAACTGTTTTTT. Its protein is CASTSDRNEKLFF.

The rearrangement uses TRBV7-9 and TRBJ2-2; the D gene could be TRBD1 or TRBD2 (5 bases each). Per germline, CDR1 SEHNR and CDR2 FQNEAQ (reference sequence). V shed 5 bases and J shed 5 bases, with 21 bases lying between them. The CDR3 runs to 17 residues. The CDR3 DNA reads as TGTGCCAGCAGCCTGCCAGGTTCGGGGCGAGTGACCGGGGAGCTGTTTTTT. It translates to CASSLPGSGRVTGELFF.

Of note for this clonotype: A much larger clone differs from this one at a single base, so this may be a read error. V is TRBV10-2 and J is TRBJ1-3; D gene unclear. The CDR3 runs to 16 residues. The V gene's germline CDR1 is WSHSY and CDR2 SAAADI. In DNA form, the CDR3 reads TGCGCCAGCAGTGTTTGGGATCTGAGCTCTGGAAACACCATACATTTT. Its protein product is CASSVWDLSSGNTIHF.

This clonotype was recorded a few times. This chain joins TRBV29-1 and TRBJ2-2; 7 bases are a match to TRBD1. The V segment lost 7 bases and the J segment 4 bases; nucleotides outside the gene matches: 6. The CDR3 is 13 residues long. Germline V lookup: CDR1 SQVTM, CDR2 ANQGSEA. As DNA, the CDR3 is TGCAGCGCTGGACAGGCACGCACCGGGGAGCTGTTTTTT. Translation gives CSAGQARTGELFF.

The gene calls are TRBV7-9 and TRBJ1-5; 7 positions match TRBD1. CDR1 SEHNR and CDR2 FQNEAQ come from the germline V gene (reference sequence). The V gene end was trimmed by 6 bases and the J gene end by 1 base; junction bases not matched to a gene: 21. CDR3 size: 20 residues. This chain's CDR3 is CASSARAPLVQGPSNQPQHF. The CDR3, as DNA: TGTGCCAGCAGTGCTAGAGCACCCTTGGTACAGGGGCCCAGCAATCAGCCCCAGCATTTT.

This clonotype came up once. A clone one base away is much larger, so this may be a read error. The chain employs TRBV2 and TRBJ1-5, with 7 nucleotides matching TRBD1. This CDR3 is 16 amino acids long. The V segment lost 3 bases and the J segment 0 bases; nucleotides outside the gene matches: 5. Germline V gene sequence: CDR1 SNHLY, CDR2 FYNNEI. CDR3 nucleotides: TGTGCCAGCAGTGACCGGACAGGAGGTAGCAATCAGCCCCAGCATTTT. As protein: CASSDRTGGSNQPQHF.

The chain combines TRBV10-3 with TRBJ2-3; tentatively, D is TRBD2 (6 bases). The CDR3 totals 12 residues. V was cut by 6 bases and J by 4 bases, with 8 bases left in between. Germline CDR1 ENHRY, CDR2 SYGVKD. The CDR3: CAIRREADTQYF. CDR3 in DNA: TGTGCCATCAGAAGGGAGGCAGATACGCAGTATTTT.

V usage is TRBV29-1 and J usage is TRBJ1-2; D call uncertain. Germline CDR1 is SQVTM and CDR2 is ANQGSEA. V lost 4 bases and J 8 bases, leaving 8 bases between the germline ends. CDR3 length: 10 amino acids. The CDR3 loop is CSVGRAGYTF. CDR3 bases: TGCAGCGTTGGGAGGGCGGGCTACACCTTC. The full variable domain, with the rest looked up from reference TRBV29-1 and TRBJ1-2, is SAVISQKPSRDICQRGTSLTIQCQVDSQVTMMFWYRQQPGQSLTLIATANQGSEATYESGFVIDKFPISRPNLTFSTLTVSNMSPEDSSIYLCSVGRAGYTFGSGTRLTVV.